The entry that follows covers one T cell receptor (beta chain) sequence. The V and J ends lost 5 bases and 0 bases, in that order; junction bases with no gene match: 2. Germline assignment: CDR1 LNHDA and CDR2 SQIVND (reference sequence). The CDR3 loop spans 14 amino acids. These data come from a study of T-cell memory formation after mild COVID-19. One entry per CDR3 protein results from TCRdb running MiXCR on the 5' RACE reads. The sample contains around 80,000 distinct CDR3 sequences, over 10% of which appear only once. What was sequenced was PBMCs or a T cell subset sorted from them (not recorded which). The V call is TRBV19, the J call TRBJ1-1; 8 nucleotides align to TRBD1. The sequence derives from a man younger than 35 who had mild COVID-19 (a few samples of this study predate the infection). Cell type and time point are not known. DNA of the CDR3: TGTGCCAGTAGTGGGGACAGGCTGAACACTGAAGCTTTCTTT. This codes for CASSGDRLNTEAFF.